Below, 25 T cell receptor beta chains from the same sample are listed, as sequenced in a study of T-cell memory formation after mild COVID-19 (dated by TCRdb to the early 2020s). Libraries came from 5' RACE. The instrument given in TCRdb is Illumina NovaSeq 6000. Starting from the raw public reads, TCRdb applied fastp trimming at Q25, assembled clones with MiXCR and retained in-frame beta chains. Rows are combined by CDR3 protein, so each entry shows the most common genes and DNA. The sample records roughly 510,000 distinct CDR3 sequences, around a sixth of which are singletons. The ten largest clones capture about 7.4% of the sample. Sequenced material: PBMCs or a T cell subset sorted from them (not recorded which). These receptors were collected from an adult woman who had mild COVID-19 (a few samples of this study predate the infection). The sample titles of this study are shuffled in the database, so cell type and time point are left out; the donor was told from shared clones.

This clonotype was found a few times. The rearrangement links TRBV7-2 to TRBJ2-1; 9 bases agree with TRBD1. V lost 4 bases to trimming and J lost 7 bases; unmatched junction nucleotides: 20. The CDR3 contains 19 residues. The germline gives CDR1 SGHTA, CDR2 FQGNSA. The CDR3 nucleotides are TGTGCCAGCAGCTCCGACACAGGGGGCCCTCTCCTCAGTGGGAATGAGCAGTTCTTC. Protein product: CASSSDTGGPLLSGNEQFF. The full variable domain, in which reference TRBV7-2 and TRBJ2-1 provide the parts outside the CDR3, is GAGVSQSPSNKVTEKGKDVELRCDPISGHTALYWYRQSLGQGLEFLIYFQGNSAPDKSGLPSDRFSAERTGGSVSTLTIQRTQQEDSAVYLCASSSDTGGPLLSGNEQFFGPGTRLTVL.

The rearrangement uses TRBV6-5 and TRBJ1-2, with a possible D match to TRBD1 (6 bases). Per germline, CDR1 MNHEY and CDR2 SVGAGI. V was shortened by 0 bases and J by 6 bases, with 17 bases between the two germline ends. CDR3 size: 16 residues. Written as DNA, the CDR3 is TGTGCCAGCAGTTACTCGAGTTCGCCAGGGGCTGATGGCTACACCTTC. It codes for CASSYSSSPGADGYTF.

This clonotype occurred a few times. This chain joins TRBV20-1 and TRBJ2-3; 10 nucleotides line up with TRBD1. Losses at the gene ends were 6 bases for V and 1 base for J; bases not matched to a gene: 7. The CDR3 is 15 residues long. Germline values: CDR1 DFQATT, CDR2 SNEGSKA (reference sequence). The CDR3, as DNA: TGCAGTGCCCAAGACAGGGGGCAGGGCACAGATACGCAGTATTTT. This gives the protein CSAQDRGQGTDTQYF.

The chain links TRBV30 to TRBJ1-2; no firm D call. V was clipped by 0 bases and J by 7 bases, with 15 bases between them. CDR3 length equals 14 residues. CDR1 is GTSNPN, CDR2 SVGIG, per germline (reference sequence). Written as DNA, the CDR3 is TGTGCCTGGAGTGTAGCTGTGGGGTCGAGTGGCTACACCTTC. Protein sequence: CAWSVAVGSSGYTF.

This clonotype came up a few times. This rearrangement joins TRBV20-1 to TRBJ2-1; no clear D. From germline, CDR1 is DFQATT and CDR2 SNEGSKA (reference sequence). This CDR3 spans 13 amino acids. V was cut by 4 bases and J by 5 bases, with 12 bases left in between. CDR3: CSANPGRNNEQFF. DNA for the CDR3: TGCAGTGCTAACCCTGGACGAAACAATGAGCAGTTCTTC.

CDR3 sequence: CASNSRLGMGNQPQHF. DNA for the CDR3: TGTGCCAGCAATTCCCGGTTGGGAATGGGCAATCAGCCCCAGCATTTT. V is TRBV28 and J is TRBJ1-5; no firm D call. The ends were cut back, 7 bases at V and 2 bases at J, with 18 bases in the middle. Germline assignment: CDR1 MDHEN and CDR2 SYDVKM. The CDR3 is made up of 16 amino acids.

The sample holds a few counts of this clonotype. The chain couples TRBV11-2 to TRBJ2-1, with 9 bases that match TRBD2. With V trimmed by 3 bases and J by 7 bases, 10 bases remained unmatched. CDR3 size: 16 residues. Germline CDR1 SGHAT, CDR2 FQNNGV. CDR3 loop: CASSLMSSGIQNEQFF. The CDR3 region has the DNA TGTGCCAGCAGCTTGATGTCTAGCGGGATACAGAATGAGCAGTTCTTC.

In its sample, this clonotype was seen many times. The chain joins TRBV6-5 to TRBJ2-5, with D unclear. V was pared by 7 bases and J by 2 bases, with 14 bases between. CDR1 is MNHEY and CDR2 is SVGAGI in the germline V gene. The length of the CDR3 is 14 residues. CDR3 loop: CASTSSGQQETQYF. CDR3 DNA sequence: TGTGCCAGCACCTCATCCGGGCAGCAAGAGACCCAGTACTTC.

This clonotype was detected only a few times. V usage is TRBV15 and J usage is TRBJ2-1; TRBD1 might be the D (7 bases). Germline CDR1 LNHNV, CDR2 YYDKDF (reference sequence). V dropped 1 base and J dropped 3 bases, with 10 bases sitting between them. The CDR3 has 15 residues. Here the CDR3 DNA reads TGTGCCACCAGCAGAGGACAGGGAGGCTACAATGAGCAGTTCTTC. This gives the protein CATSRGQGGYNEQFF.

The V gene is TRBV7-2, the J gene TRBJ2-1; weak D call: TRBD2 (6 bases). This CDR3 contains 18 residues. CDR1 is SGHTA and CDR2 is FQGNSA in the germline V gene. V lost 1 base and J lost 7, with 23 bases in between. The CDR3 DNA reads TGTGCCAGCAGCTTAGGGAGGGGAAGACTCGCCGGTCGGAATGAGCAGTTCTTC. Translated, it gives CASSLGRGRLAGRNEQFF.

The CDR3 is CSAREGRQETQYF. The CDR3 nucleotides are TGCAGTGCTAGAGAGGGCCGCCAAGAGACCCAGTACTTC. The V gene is TRBV20-1, the J gene TRBJ2-5; D unresolved. V lost 0 bases and J lost 1, with 6 bases in between. CDR3 length: 13 amino acids. Germline V lookup: CDR1 DFQATT, CDR2 SNEGSKA (reference sequence).

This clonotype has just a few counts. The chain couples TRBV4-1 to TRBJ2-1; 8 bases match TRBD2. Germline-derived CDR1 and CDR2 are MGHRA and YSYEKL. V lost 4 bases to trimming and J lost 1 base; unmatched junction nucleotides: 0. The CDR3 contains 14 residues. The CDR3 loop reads CASSRLASYNEQFF. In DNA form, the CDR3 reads TGCGCCAGCAGCCGACTAGCGTCCTACAATGAGCAGTTCTTC.

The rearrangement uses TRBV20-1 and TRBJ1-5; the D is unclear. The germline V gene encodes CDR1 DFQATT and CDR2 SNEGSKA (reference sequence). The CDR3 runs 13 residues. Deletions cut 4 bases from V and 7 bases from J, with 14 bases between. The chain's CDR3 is CSATDLPGQPQHF. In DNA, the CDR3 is TGCAGTGCTACCGACTTACCGGGGCAGCCCCAGCATTTT.

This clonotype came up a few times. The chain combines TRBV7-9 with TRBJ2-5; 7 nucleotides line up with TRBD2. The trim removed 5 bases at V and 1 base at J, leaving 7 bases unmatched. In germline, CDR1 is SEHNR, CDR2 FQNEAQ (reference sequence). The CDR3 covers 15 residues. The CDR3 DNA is TGTGCCAGCAGCACCTGGGGGGGGATCCAAGAGACCCAGTACTTC. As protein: CASSTWGGIQETQYF.

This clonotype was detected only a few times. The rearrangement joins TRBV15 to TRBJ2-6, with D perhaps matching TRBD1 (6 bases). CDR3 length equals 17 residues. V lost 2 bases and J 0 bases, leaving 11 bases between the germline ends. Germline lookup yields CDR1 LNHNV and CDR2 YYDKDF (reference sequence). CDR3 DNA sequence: TGTGCCACCAGCAGACCGGACAGCAACTCTGGGGCCAACGTCCTGACTTTC. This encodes CATSRPDSNSGANVLTF.

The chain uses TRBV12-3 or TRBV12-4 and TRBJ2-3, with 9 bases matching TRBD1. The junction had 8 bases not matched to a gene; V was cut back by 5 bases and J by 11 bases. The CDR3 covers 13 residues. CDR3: CASSPGTGSWQYF. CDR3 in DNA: TGTGCCAGCAGTCCCGGGACAGGGAGCTGGCAGTATTTT.

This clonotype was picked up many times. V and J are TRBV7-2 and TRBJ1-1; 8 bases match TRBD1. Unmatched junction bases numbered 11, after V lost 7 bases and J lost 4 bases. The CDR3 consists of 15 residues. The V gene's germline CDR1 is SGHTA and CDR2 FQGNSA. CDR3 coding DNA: TGTGCCAGCACCCCCCCGGGACAGGTGGCCACTGAAGCTTTCTTT. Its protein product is CASTPPGQVATEAFF.

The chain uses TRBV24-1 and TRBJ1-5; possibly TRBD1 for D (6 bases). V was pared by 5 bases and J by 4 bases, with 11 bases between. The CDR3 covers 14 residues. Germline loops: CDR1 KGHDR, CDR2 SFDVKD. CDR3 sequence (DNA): TGTGCCACCAGTGGGCCAGGGGAGAATCAGCCCCAGCATTTT. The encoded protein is CATSGPGENQPQHF.

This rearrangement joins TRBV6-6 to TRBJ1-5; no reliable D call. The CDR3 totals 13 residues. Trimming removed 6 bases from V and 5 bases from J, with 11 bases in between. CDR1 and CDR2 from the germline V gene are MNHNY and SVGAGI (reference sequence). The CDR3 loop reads CASSPPWDQPQHF. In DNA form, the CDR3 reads TGTGCCAGCAGCCCCCCCTGGGATCAGCCCCAGCATTTT.

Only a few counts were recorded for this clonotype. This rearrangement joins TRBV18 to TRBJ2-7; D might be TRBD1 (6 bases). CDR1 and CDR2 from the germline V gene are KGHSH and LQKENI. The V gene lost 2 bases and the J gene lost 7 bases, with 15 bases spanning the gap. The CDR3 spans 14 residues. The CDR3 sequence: CASSPDLQGLEQYF. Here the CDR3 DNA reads TGTGCCAGCTCACCAGATTTGCAGGGGTTAGAGCAGTACTTC.

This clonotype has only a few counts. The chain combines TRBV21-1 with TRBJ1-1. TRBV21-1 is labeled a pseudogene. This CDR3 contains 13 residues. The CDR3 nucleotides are TGTGCCAGCAGCAAAGCGCCACTTACTGAAGCTTTCTTT. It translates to CASSKAPLTEAFF.

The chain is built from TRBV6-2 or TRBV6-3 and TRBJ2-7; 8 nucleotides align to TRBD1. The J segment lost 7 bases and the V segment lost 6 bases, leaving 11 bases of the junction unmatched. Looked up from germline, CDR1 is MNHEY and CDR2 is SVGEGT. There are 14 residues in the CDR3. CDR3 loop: CASRPGTGGAEQYF. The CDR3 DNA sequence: TGTGCCAGCAGGCCCGGGACAGGCGGAGCTGAGCAGTACTTC.

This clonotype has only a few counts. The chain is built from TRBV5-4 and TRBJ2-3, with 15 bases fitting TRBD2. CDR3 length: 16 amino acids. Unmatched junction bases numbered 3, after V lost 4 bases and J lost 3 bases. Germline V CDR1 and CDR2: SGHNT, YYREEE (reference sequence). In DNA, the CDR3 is TGTGCCAGCAGCCACGGACTAGCGGGAGGGACAGATACGCAGTATTTT. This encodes CASSHGLAGGTDTQYF.

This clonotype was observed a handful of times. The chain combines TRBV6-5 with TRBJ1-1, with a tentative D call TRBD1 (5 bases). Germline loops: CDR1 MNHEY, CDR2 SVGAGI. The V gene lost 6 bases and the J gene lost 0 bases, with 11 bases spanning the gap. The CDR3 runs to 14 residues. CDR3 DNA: TGTGCCAGCAGCGTGACAGTTTTGAACACTGAAGCTTTCTTT. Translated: CASSVTVLNTEAFF.

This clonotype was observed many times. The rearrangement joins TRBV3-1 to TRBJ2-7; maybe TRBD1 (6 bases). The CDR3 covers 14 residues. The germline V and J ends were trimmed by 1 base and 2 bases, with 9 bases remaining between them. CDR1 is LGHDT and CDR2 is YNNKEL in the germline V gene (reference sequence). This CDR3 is CASSQVGQAYEQYF. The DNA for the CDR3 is TGTGCCAGCAGCCAAGTGGGACAAGCCTACGAGCAGTACTTC.